Listed below are T cell receptor beta chains from one sample, sequenced in a study of blood T cell repertoires in COVID-19. Using immunoSEQ multiplex PCR, the repertoire was profiled, and TCRdb retains in-frame clones only, with some absent. The data contain about 330,000 clones, approximately 90% of them singletons. Sample: PBMCs or T cells enriched from blood (not recorded which). The receptors derive from a woman aged 25 to 39 who had recovered from COVID-19. CDR3s leave out the opening cysteine and the closing phenylalanine or tryptophan. The order of the fields is J gene, V gene, CDR3 protein.

>TRBJ2-1|TRBV7-3
ASSLYRATEQF
>TRBJ2-5|TRBV9
ASSRSPPGSGQETQY
>TRBJ2-2|TRBV11-2
ASSHRGQDTGELF
>TRBJ2-7|TRBV30
AGARLVDEQY
>TRBJ2-2|TRBV9
ASRAATGELF
>TRBJ1-1|TRBV12-3/TRBV12-4
ASSFYGRTEAF
>TRBJ1-1|TRBV5-1
ASSSGYRNTEAF
>TRBJ1-1|TRBV6-4
ASSQRNGQGATEAF
>TRBJ2-2|TRBV5-5
ASSVRTSGVVGELF
>TRBJ1-3|TRBV7-2
ASSPSGTGVLGNTIY
>TRBJ1-4|TRBV18
ASSGQGDEKLF
>TRBJ2-3|TRBV30
AWSTDRLTDTQY
>TRBJ1-1|TRBV24-1
ATSDLMGQHEAF